This TCR beta chain is drawn from a study of neurological immune-mediated disorders. At least ten counts were recorded for this clonotype. Time point indicated: longitudinal time-point 1 (baseline). The ends were cut back, 7 bases at V and 2 bases at J, with 12 bases in the middle. Per germline, CDR1 SNHLY and CDR2 FYNNEI. The CDR3 loop spans 14 amino acids. TCRdb recomputed calls from the 5' RACE reads with MiXCR, one row per CDR3 protein. The sample has about 57,000 distinct CDR3 sequences; about 10% are singletons. The clonotype originates from a male donor with HTLV-1-associated myelopathy (HAM/TSP). This chain uses TRBV2 with TRBJ2-1, with TRBD2 as a possible D gene (5 bases). Sequenced sample: PBMCs. The CDR3: CASTAGLTYNEQFF. The CDR3 DNA is TGTGCCAGCACGGCAGGACTGACCTACAATGAGCAGTTCTTC.